Below are 6 T cell receptor beta chains sequenced from a single sample in a study of CD4+ T cells in melanoma. Using immunoSEQ multiplex PCR, the repertoire was profiled, and TCRdb retains in-frame clones only, with some absent. The sample holds about 50,000 clones, nearly 90% seen once. The sample comprised peripheral blood. These TCRs come from a human donor with melanoma.

The rearrangement uses TRBV5-1 and TRBJ2-3; D not certain. The length of the CDR3 is 15 residues. The V gene lost 4 bases and the J gene lost 4 bases, with 16 bases spanning the gap. The germline gives CDR1 SGHRS, CDR2 YFSETQ. The CDR3 region is CASSPLRPGPDTQYF. The CDR3 coding sequence is TGCGCCAGCAGCCCCCTAAGACCAGGCCCAGATACGCAGTATTTT.

The V and J genes are TRBV19 and TRBJ1-1, with D possibly being TRBD1 (5 bases). From germline, CDR1 is LNHDA and CDR2 SQIVND (reference sequence). The CDR3 totals 16 residues. Between the trimmed V and J ends, which lost 4 bases and 0 bases, there was a span of 15 bases. The CDR3 bases are TGTGCCAGTAGTACGGGGCCGGGACTCCTGAACACTGAAGCTTTCTTT. Amino acid sequence: CASSTGPGLLNTEAFF.

The chain joins TRBV7-2 to TRBJ2-3; D is undetermined. Germline CDR1 and CDR2: SGHTA and FQGNSA. The V and J ends lost 2 bases and 3 bases respectively, with 9 bases between them. This CDR3 spans 14 amino acids. The CDR3 nucleotides read TGTGCCAGCAGCTTAAGGGCGTCTACAGATACGCAGTATTTT. Translating it yields CASSLRASTDTQYF.

The sample holds one count of this clone. The V and J genes are TRBV7-9 and TRBJ2-2; unclear D gene. Germline-derived CDR1 and CDR2 are SEHNR and FQNEAQ (reference sequence). CDR3 length equals 13 residues. Trimming shortened V by 2 bases and J by 7 bases, and 8 bases separated the two germline ends. CDR3 amino acids: CASSLYGDGELFF. In DNA, the CDR3 is TGTGCCAGCAGCTTATATGGGGACGGGGAGCTGTTTTTT.

Notes on this clone: One junction end does not reproduce the germline sequence, and a read error may be involved. The V call is TRBV28, the J call TRBJ1-1; 12 bases match TRBD1. The CDR3 is made up of 16 amino acids. Germline V gene lookup returns CDR1 MDHEN and CDR2 SYDVKM. The CDR3 is CASTTREGTGGVRTKF. CDR3 coding DNA: TGTGCCAGCACCACTAGGGAAGGGACAGGGGGCGTTCGAACCAAGTTT.

The V and J genes are TRBV19 and TRBJ2-7; tentatively, D is TRBD1 or TRBD2 (5 bases each). The CDR3 is made up of 14 amino acids. The germline CDR1 and CDR2 sequences are LNHDA and SQIVND (reference sequence). V lost 7 bases to trimming and J lost 2 bases, with 15 bases between them. This chain's CDR3 is CASTAGTGAYEQYF. DNA of the CDR3: TGTGCCAGTACCGCCGGGACGGGCGCCTACGAGCAGTACTTC.